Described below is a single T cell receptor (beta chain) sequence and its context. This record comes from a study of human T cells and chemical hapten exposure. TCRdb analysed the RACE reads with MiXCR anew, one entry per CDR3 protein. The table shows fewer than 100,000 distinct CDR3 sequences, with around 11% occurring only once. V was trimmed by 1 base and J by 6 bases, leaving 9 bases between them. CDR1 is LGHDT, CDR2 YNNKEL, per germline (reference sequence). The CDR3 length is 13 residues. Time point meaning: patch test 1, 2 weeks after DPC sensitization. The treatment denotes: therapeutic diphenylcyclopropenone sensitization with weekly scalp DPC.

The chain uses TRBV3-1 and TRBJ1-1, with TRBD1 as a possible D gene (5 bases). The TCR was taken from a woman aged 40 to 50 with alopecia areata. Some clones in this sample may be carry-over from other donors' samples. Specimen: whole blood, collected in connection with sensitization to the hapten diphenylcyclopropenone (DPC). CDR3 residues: CASSQVRAPEAFF. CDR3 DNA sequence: TGTGCCAGCAGCCAAGTCAGGGCCCCTGAAGCTTTCTTT.